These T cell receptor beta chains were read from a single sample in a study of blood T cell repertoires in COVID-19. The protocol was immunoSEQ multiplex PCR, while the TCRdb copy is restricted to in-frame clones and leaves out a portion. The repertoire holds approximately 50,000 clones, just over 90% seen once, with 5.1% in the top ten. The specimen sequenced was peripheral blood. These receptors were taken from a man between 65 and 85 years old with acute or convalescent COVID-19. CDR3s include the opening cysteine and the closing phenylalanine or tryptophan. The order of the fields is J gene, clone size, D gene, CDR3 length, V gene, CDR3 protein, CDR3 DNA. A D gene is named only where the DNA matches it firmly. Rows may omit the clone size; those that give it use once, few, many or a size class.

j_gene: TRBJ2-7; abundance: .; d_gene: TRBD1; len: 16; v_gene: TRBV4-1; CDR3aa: CASSQDRDSSSYEQYF; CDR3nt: TGCGCCAGCAGCCAAGATCGGGACAGTAGCTCCTACGAGCAGTACTTC
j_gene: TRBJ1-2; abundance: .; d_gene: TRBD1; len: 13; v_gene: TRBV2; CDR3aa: CASRGTGGTGYTF; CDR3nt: TGTGCCAGCAGGGGGACAGGGGGCACTGGCTACACCTTC
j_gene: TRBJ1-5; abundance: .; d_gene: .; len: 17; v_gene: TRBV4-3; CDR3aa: CASSQDFGAGGNQPQHF; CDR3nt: TGCGCCAGCAGCCAAGATTTTGGGGCAGGGGGCAATCAGCCCCAGCATTTT
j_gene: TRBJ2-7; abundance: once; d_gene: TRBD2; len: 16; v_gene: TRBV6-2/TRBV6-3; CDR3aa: CASSTSLAGAYYEQYF; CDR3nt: TGTGCCAGCAGTACCTCACTAGCGGGGGCATACTACGAGCAGTACTTC
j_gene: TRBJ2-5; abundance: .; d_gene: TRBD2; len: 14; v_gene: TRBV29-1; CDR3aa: CSAITSGGQETQYF; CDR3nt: TGCAGCGCCATAACTAGCGGGGGCCAAGAGACCCAGTACTTC
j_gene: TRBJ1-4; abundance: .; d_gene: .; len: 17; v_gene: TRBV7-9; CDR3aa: CASSPTPPNELNEKLFF; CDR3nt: TGTGCCAGCAGCCCCACCCCCCCTAACGAATTAAATGAAAAACTGTTTTTT
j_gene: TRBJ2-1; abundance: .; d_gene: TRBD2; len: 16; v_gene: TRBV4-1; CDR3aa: CASSRGVAGVYNEQFF; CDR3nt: TGCGCCAGCAGCAGAGGAGTAGCGGGGGTCTACAATGAGCAGTTCTTC
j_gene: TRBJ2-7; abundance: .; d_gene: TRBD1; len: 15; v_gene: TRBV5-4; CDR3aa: CASSKTGTGSYEQYF; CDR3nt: TGTGCCAGCAGCAAAACCGGGACAGGGTCGTACGAGCAGTACTTC
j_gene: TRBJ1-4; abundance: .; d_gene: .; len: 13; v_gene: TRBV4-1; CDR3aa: CASSQIGAEKLFF; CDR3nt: TGCGCCAGCAGCCAAATAGGGGCTGAAAAACTGTTTTTT
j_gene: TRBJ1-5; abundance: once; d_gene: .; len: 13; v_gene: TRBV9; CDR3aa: CASSSGGGQPQHF; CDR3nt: TGTGCCAGCAGCTCCGGGGGGGGTCAGCCCCAGCATTTT
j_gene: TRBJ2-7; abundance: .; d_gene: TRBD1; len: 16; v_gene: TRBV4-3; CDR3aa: CASSQLAGTGAYEQYF; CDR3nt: TGCGCCAGCAGCCAACTAGCCGGGACAGGGGCCTACGAGCAGTACTTC
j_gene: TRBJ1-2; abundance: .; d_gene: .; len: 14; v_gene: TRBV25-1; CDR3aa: CASSDSRARSGYTF; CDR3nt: TGTGCCAGCAGTGATAGCAGGGCTAGATCTGGCTACACCTTC
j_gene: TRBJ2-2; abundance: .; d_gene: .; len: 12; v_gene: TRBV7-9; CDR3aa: CASRFEAGELFF; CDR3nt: TGTGCCAGCAGGTTTGAGGCTGGGGAGCTGTTTTTT
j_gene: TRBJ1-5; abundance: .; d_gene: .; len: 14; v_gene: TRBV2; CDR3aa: CASSDRASNQPQHF; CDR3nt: TGTGCCAGCAGTGACAGGGCTAGCAATCAGCCCCAGCATTTT
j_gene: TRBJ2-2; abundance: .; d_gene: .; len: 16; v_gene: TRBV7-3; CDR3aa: CASRGGTVTNTGELFF; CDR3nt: TGTGCCAGCAGGGGGGGAACCGTAACGAACACCGGGGAGCTGTTTTTT
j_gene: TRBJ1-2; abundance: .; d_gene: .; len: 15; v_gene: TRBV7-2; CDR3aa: CASSLKSTGLYGYTF; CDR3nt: TGTGCCAGCAGCCTAAAATCGACTGGCCTGTATGGCTACACCTTC
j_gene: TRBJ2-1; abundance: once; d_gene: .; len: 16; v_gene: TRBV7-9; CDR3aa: CASSLGQGMAYNEQFF; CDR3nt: TGTGCCAGCAGCTTAGGTCAGGGCATGGCGTACAATGAGCAGTTCTTC
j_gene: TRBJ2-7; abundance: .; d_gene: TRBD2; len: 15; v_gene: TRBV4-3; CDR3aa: CASSQFTGTSGEWYF; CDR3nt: TGCGCCAGCAGCCAATTCACCGGGACTAGCGGGGAATGGTACTTC
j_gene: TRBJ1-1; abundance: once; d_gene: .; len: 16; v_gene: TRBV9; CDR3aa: CASSADDSLLVTEAFF; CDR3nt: TGTGCCAGCAGCGCGGACGACAGCCTCCTAGTCACTGAAGCTTTCTTT
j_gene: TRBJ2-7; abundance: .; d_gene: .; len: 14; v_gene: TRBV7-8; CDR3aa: CASSQRRDSYEQYF; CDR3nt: TGTGCCAGCAGCCAACGACGGGACTCCTACGAGCAGTACTTC
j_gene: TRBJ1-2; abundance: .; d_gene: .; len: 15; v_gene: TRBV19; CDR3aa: CASSSTGSSNYGYTF; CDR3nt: TGTGCCAGTAGCTCGACAGGATCTTCTAACTATGGCTACACCTTC
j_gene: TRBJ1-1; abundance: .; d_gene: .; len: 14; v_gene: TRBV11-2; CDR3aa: CASSLDTGRAEAFF; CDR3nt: TGTGCCAGCAGCTTAGATACGGGGAGGGCTGAAGCTTTCTTT
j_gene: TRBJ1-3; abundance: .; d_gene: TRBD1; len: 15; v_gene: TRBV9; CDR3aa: CASSLRTGGGNTIYF; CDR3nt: TGTGCCAGCAGCCTCCGGACAGGAGGTGGAAACACCATATATTTT
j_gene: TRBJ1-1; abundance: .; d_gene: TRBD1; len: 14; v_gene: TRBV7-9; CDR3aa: CASSRDSSNTEAFF; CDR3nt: TGTGCCAGCAGCCGGGACAGCTCAAACACTGAAGCTTTCTTT
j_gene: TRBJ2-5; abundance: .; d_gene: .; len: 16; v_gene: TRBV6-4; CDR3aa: CASSDPRKRHQETQYF; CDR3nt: TGTGCCAGCAGTGACCCTCGTAAGCGGCACCAAGAGACCCAGTACTTC
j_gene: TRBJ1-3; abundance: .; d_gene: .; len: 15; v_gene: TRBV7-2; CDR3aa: CASSSLGGRGNTIYF; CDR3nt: TGTGCCAGCAGCTCCCTCGGTGGGAGGGGAAACACCATATATTTT
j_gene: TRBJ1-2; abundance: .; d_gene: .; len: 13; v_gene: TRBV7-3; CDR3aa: CASSPTENYGYTF; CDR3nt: TGTGCCAGCAGCCCGACAGAGAACTATGGCTACACCTTC
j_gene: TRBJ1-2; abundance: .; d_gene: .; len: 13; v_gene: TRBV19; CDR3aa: CASSIGGRQGYTF; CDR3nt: TGTGCCAGTAGTATAGGTGGCCGTCAAGGCTACACCTTC
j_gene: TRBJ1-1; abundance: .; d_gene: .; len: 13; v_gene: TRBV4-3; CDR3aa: CASSQGGPREAFF; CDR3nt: TGCGCCAGCAGCCAGGGTGGGCCCCGTGAAGCTTTCTTT